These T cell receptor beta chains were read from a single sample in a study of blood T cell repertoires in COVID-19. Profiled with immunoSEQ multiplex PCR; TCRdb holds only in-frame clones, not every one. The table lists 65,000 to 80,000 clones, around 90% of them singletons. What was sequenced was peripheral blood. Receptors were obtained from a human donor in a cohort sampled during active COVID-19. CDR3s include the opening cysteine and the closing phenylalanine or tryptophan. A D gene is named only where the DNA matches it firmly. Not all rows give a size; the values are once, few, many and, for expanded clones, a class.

CASSRERNTQYF,TGTGCCAGTAGTAGGGAGCGGAATACGCAGTATTTT,TRBV19,.,TRBJ2-3,.
CASRGATGNTIYF,TGTGCCAGCAGAGGGGCCACTGGGAACACCATATATTTT,TRBV28,.,TRBJ1-3,.
CASSKQYCGRAPRTQYF,TGTGCCAGCAGCAAACAGTATTGCGGGAGGGCGCCAAGGACCCAGTACTTC,TRBV21-1,.,TRBJ2-5,.
CASSPRTGFNEQFF,TGTGCCAGCAGTCCTCGGACAGGGTTTAATGAGCAGTTCTTC,TRBV2,TRBD1,TRBJ2-1,.
CASSESGHYGYTF,TGCGCCAGCAGTGAGTCTGGGCACTATGGCTACACCTTC,TRBV10-1,.,TRBJ1-2,.
CASTTTPDGELFF,TGTGCCAGCACAACTACCCCTGACGGGGAGCTGTTTTTT,TRBV12-3/TRBV12-4,.,TRBJ2-2,once
CAISWTKVETQYF,TGTGCCATCAGTTGGACAAAAGTAGAGACCCAGTACTTC,TRBV10-3,.,TRBJ2-5,.
CASSYQSTDTQYF,TGTGCCAGCAGTTACCAGAGCACAGATACGCAGTATTTT,TRBV6-2/TRBV6-3,.,TRBJ2-3,.
CAWSGGQDNSPLHF,TGTGCCTGGAGTGGCGGACAGGATAATTCACCCCTCCACTTT,TRBV30,TRBD1,TRBJ1-6,.
CASSPPLAGNPYNEQFF,TGTGCCAGCAGCCCACCTCTAGCGGGAAACCCCTACAATGAGCAGTTCTTC,TRBV11-2,TRBD2,TRBJ2-1,.
CASSLTSVSYNEQFF,TGTGCCAGCAGCTTAACCAGCGTCTCCTACAATGAGCAGTTCTTC,TRBV11-2,.,TRBJ2-1,.
CASSTGTSGSNEQFF,TGTGCCAGCAGTACCGGGACTAGCGGGAGTAATGAGCAGTTCTTC,TRBV2,TRBD2,TRBJ2-1,.